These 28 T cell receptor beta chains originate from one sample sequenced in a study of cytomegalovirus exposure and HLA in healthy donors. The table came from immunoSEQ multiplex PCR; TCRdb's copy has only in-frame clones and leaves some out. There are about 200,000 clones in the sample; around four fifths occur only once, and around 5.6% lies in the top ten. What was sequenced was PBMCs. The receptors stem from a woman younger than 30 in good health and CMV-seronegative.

Here the CDR3 DNA reads TGTGCCAGCACCAGAGGACAGGGAGGATATGGCTACACCTTC. The encoded protein is CASTRGQGGYGYTF. The gene calls are TRBV6-5 and TRBJ1-2; 8 nucleotides match TRBD1. Germline trimming cut 7 bases from V and 5 bases from J; bases unmatched to any gene: 9. Germline V gene lookup returns CDR1 MNHEY and CDR2 SVGAGI. The CDR3 spans 14 residues.

CDR3 loop: CAWSARSTEAFF. The CDR3 DNA reads TGTGCCTGGAGTGCGCGGAGTACTGAAGCTTTCTTT. The chain recombines TRBV30 with TRBJ1-1, with unresolved D. V shed 1 base and J shed 5 bases, with 8 bases lying between them. This CDR3 spans 12 amino acids. In germline, CDR1 is GTSNPN, CDR2 SVGIG (reference sequence). Based on the CDR3 plus reference TRBV30 and TRBJ1-1, the full variable domain is SQTIHQWPATLVQPVGSPLSLECTVEGTSNPNLYWYRQAAGRGLQLLFYSVGIGQISSEVPQNLSASRPQDRQFILSSKKLLLSDSGFYLCAWSARSTEAFFGQGTRLTVV.

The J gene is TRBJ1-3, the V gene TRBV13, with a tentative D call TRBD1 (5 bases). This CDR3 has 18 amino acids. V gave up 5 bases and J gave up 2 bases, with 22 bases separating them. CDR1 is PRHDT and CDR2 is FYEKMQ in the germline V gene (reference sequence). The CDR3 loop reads CASSQTLRGAITGNTIYF. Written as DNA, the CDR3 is TGTGCCAGCAGCCAAACCCTCCGGGGCGCCATTACTGGAAACACCATATATTTT.

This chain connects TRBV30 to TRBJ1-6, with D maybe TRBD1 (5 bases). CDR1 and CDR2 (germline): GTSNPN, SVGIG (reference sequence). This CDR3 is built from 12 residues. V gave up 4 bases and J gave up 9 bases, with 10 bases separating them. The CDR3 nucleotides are TGTGCCTGGACAGGGTTTGCTTCACCCCTCCACTTT. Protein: CAWTGFASPLHF.

The CDR3, as DNA: TGTGCCAGCAGTTCCAGCCCGAACACTGAAGCTTTCTTT. Amino acid sequence: CASSSSPNTEAFF. This chain joins TRBV27 and TRBJ1-1; the D is unclear. The CDR3 sequence is 13 residues long. Germline assignment: CDR1 MNHEY and CDR2 SMNVEV (reference sequence). V lost 4 bases and J 1 base, leaving 7 bases between the germline ends.

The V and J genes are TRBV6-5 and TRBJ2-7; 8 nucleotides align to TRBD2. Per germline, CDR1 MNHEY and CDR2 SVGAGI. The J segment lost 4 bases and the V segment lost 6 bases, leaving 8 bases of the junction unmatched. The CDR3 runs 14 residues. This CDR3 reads CASRPSSGGYEQYF. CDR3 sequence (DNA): TGTGCCAGCAGGCCCAGCAGCGGGGGTTACGAGCAGTACTTC.

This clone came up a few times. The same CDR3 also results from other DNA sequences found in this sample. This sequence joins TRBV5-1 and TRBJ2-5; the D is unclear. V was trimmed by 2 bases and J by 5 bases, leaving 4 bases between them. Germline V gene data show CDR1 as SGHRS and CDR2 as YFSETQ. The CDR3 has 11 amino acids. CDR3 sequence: CASSFDETQYF. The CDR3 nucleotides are TGCGCCAGCAGCTTTGATGAGACCCAGTACTTC.

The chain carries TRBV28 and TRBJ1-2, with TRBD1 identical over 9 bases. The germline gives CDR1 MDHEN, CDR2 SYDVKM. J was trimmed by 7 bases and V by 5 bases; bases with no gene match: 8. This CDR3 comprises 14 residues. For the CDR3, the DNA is TGTGCCAGCAGTCCCGGGACAGGGTCGGGTGGCTACACCTTC. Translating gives CASSPGTGSGGYTF.

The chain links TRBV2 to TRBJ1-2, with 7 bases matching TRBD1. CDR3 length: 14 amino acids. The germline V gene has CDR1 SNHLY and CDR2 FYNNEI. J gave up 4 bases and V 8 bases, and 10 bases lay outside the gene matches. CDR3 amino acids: CASGRQGHRYGYTF. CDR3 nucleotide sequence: TGTGCCAGCGGCCGACAGGGTCATCGCTATGGCTACACCTTC.

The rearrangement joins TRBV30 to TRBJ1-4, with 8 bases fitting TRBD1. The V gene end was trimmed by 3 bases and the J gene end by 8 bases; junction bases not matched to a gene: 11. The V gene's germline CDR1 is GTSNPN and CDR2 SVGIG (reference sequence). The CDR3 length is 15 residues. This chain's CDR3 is CAWSGRRQGYEKLFF. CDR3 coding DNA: TGTGCCTGGAGCGGCCGCCGACAGGGGTACGAAAAACTGTTTTTT. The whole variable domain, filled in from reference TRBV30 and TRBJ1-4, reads SQTIHQWPATLVQPVGSPLSLECTVEGTSNPNLYWYRQAAGRGLQLLFYSVGIGQISSEVPQNLSASRPQDRQFILSSKKLLLSDSGFYLCAWSGRRQGYEKLFFGSGTQLSVL.

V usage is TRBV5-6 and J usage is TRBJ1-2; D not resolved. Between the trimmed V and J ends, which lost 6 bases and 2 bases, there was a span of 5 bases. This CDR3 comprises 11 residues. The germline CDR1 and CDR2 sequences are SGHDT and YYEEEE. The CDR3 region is CASIGNYGYTF. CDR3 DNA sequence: TGTGCCAGCATAGGGAACTATGGCTACACCTTC. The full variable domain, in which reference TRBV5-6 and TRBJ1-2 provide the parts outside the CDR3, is DAGVTQSPTHLIKTRGQQVTLRCSPKSGHDTVSWYQQALGQGPQFIFQYYEEEERQRGNFPDRFSGHQFPNYSSELNVNALLLGDSALYLCASIGNYGYTFGSGTRLTVV.

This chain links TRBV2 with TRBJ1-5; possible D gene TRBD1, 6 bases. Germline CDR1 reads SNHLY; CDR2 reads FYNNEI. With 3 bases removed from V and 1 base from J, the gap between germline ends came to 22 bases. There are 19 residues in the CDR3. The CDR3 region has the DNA TGTGCCAGCAGTGACCCCTCCGGGACAAGAAGGGCCAGCAATCAGCCCCAGCATTTT. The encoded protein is CASSDPSGTRRASNQPQHF. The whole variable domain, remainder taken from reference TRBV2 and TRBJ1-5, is EPEVTQTPSHQVTQMGQEVILRCVPISNHLYFYWYRQILGQKVEFLVSFYNNEISEKSEIFDDQFSVERPDGSNFTLKIRSTKLEDSAMYFCASSDPSGTRRASNQPQHFGDGTRLSIL.

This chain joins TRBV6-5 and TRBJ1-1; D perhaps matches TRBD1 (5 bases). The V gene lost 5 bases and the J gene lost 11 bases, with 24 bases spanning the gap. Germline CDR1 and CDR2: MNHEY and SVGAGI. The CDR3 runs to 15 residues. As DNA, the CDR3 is TGTGCCAGCAGTAACCATGGGCGGGGGGAATCAGTTGCTTTCTTT. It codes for CASSNHGRGESVAFF.

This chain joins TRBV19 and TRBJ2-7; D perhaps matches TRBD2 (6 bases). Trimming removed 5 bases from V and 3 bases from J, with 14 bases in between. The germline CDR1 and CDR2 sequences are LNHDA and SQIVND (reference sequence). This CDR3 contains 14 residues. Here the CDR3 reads CASSVGWGDYEQYF. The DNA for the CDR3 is TGTGCCAGTAGTGTGGGATGGGGGGACTACGAGCAGTACTTC. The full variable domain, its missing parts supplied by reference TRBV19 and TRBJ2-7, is DGGITQSPKYLFRKEGQNVTLSCEQNLNHDAMYWYRQDPGQGLRLIYYSQIVNDFQKGDIAEGYSVSREKKESFPLTVTSAQKNPTAFYLCASSVGWGDYEQYFGPGTRLTVT.

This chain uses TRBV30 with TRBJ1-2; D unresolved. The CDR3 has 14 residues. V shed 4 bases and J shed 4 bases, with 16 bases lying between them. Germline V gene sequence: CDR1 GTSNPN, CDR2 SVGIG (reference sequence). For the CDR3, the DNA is TGTGCCTGGAAGAAATCCGAATTGTCCTATGGCTACACCTTC. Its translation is CAWKKSELSYGYTF. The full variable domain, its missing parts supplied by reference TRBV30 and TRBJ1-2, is SQTIHQWPATLVQPVGSPLSLECTVEGTSNPNLYWYRQAAGRGLQLLFYSVGIGQISSEVPQNLSASRPQDRQFILSSKKLLLSDSGFYLCAWKKSELSYGYTFGSGTRLTVV.

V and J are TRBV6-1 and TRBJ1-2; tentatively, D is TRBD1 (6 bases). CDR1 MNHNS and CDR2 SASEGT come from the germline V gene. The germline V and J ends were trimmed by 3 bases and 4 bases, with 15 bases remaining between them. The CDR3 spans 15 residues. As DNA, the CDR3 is TGTGCCAGCAGTGAGATCTCTCAGGGGCCCTATGGCTACACCTTC. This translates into CASSEISQGPYGYTF.

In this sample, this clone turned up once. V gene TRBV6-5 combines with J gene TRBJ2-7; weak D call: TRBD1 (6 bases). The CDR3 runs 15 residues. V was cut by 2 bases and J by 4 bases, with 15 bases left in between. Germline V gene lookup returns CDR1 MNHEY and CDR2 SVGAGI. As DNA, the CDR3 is TGTGCCAGCAGTTACACAGGGAGAAGAGCTTACGAGCAGTACTTC. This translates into CASSYTGRRAYEQYF.

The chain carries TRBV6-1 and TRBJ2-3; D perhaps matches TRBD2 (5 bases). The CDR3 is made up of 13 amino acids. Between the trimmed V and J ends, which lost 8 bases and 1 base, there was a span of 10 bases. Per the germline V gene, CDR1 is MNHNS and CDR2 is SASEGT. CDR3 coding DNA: TGTGCCAGCGAACGGGGAGGCACAGATACGCAGTATTTT. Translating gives CASERGGTDTQYF.

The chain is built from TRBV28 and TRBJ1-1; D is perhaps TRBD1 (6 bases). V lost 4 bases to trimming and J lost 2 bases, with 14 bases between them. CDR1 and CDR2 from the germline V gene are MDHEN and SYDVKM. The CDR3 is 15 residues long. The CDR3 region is CASSSRTGANTEAFF. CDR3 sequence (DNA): TGTGCCAGCAGTTCCCGGACGGGGGCAAACACTGAAGCTTTCTTT.

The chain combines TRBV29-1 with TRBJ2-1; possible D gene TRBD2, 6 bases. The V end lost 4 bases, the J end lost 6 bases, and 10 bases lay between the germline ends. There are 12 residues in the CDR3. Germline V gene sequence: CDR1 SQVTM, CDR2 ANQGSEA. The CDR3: CSVVDGGNEQFF. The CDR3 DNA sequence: TGCAGCGTTGTAGACGGGGGCAATGAGCAGTTCTTC.

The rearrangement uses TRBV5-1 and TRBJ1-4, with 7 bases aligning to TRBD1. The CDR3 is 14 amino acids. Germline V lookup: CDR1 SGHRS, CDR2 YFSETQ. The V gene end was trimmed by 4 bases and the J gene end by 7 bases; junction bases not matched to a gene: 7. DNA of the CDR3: TGCGCCAGCAGCCCCAGGGGGGAGAGTGAAAAACTGTTTTTT. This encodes CASSPRGESEKLFF.

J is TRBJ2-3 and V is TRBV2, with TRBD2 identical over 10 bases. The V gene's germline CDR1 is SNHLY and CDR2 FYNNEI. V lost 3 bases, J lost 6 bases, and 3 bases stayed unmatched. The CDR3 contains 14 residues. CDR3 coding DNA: TGTGCCAGCAGTGAGCGAGCGGGGGGGGATACGCAGTATTTT. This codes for CASSERAGGDTQYF.

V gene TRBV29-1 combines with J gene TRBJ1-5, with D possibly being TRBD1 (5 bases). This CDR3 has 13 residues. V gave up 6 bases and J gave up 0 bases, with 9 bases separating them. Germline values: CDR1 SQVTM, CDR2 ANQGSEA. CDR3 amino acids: CSVWDGSNQPQHF. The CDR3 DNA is TGCAGCGTCTGGGACGGTAGCAATCAGCCCCAGCATTTT. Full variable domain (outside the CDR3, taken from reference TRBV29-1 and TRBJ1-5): SAVISQKPSRDICQRGTSLTIQCQVDSQVTMMFWYRQQPGQSLTLIATANQGSEATYESGFVIDKFPISRPNLTFSTLTVSNMSPEDSSIYLCSVWDGSNQPQHFGDGTRLSIL.

CDR3 sequence reads: CASSLASGTGPWEQYF. CDR3 in DNA: TGCGCCAGCAGCTTGGCCAGCGGGACAGGGCCTTGGGAGCAGTACTTC. The chain employs TRBV5-1 and TRBJ2-7; 9 nucleotides agree with TRBD1. The CDR3 runs to 16 residues. Germline loops: CDR1 SGHRS, CDR2 YFSETQ. The ends lost 0 bases at V and 7 bases at J; junction bases unmatched: 11.

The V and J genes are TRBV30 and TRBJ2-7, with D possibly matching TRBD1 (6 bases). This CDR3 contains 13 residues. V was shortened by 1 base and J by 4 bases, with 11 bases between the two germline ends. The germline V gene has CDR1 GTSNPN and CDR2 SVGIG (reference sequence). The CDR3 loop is CAWSGDTTYEQYF. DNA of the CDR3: TGTGCCTGGAGTGGGGACACGACTTACGAGCAGTACTTC.

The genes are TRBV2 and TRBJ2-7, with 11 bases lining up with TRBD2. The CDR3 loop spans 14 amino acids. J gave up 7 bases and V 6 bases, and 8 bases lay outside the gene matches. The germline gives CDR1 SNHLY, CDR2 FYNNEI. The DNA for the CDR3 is TGTGCCAGCAGGAGGTCTAGCGGGAGGACGGAGCAGTACTTC. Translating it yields CASRRSSGRTEQYF.

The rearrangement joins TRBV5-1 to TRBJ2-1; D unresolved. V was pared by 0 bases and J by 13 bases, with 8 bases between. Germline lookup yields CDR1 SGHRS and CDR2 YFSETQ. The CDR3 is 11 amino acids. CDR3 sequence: CASSLDLHQFF. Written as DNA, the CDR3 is TGCGCCAGCAGCTTGGACCTCCACCAGTTCTTC.

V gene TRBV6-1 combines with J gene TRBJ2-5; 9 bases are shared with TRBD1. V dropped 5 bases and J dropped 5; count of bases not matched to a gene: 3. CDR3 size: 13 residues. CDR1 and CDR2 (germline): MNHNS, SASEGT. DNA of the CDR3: TGTGCCAGCAGTCCCGACAGGGGGGAGACCCAGTACTTC. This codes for CASSPDRGETQYF.